The T cell receptor beta chain described here comes from a study of T cells in Graves' hyperthyroidism and ophthalmopathy. PBMCs were sourced from more than 9 ml fresh peripheral blood. Comment on this clonotype: A much larger clone differs from this one at a single base, so this may be a read error.

The CDR3 has 17 amino acids. CDR1 is DFQATT and CDR2 is SNEGSKA in the germline V gene (reference sequence). From RNA transcripts, TCR beta CDR3 regions were amplified. During a first-round RT-PCR of the TCR CDR3, the HTBI primer set was used. Using its own MiXCR run on the multiplex PCR reads, TCRdb lists one record per CDR3 protein. The table records some 340,000 distinct CDR3 sequences, roughly 15% of them present only once. This receptor was taken from a woman aged 35 to 49 with Graves' ophthalmopathy. The chain carries TRBV20-1 and TRBJ2-1; 9 nucleotides align to TRBD2. Material: blood. CDR3 protein: CSARARGGTSGYNEQSF. In DNA form, the CDR3 reads TGCAGTGCTAGAGCTCGGGGTGGAACTAGCGGGTACAATGAGCAGTCCTTC.